This T cell receptor (beta chain) came from a study of T-cell reconstitution after alpha-beta-depleted transplantation in children. CDR3 length: 15 residues. The V segment lost 0 bases and the J segment 8 bases; nucleotides outside the gene matches: 5. Germline lookup yields CDR1 SGHRS and CDR2 YFSETQ. This clonotype was recorded a few times. Construction of the TCRbeta library involved unique molecular identifiers. TCRdb recomputed calls from the PCR reads with MiXCR, one row per CDR3 protein. This repertoire shows 500,000 to 600,000 distinct CDR3 sequences, approximately 29% found once; its top ten account for 2% to 3%.

This rearrangement joins TRBV5-1 to TRBJ2-1; 10 nucleotides align to TRBD2. The receptor comes from a human donor who donated a stem cell graft to a child with aplastic anemia. This sample comprised PBMCs from the stem cell graft donor, obtained from the stem cell graft. The DNA of the CDR3 is TGCGCCAGCAGCTTGGGCCTAGCGGGAGAGGATGAGCAGTTCTTC. It is translated as CASSLGLAGEDEQFF.